Shown below are 6 T cell receptor beta chains from a single sample sequenced in a study of cytomegalovirus exposure and HLA in healthy donors. The PCR used 60 Vbeta and 13 Jbeta primers. Method: immunoSEQ multiplex PCR; TCRdb's copy keeps in-frame clones and lacks some. The sample contains almost 200,000 clones, approximately 79% of which appear only once. The material sequenced was PBMCs. These receptors originate from a woman in her thirties in good health and CMV-seropositive.

The genes are TRBV10-3 and TRBJ1-5; a weak D match, TRBD1 (5 bases). This CDR3 contains 15 residues. Per the germline V gene, CDR1 is ENHRY and CDR2 is SYGVKD. The V gene lost 3 bases and the J gene lost 0 bases, with 9 bases spanning the gap. This chain's CDR3 is CAISDDSYSNQPQHF. DNA for the CDR3: TGTGCCATCAGTGATGACAGTTATAGCAATCAGCCCCAGCATTTT.

This clone occurred once. V usage is TRBV5-6 and J usage is TRBJ2-7; 10 positions agree with TRBD2. This CDR3 is built from 15 residues. V was pared by 0 bases and J by 7 bases, with 7 bases of the junction left unmatched. Germline values: CDR1 SGHDT, CDR2 YYEEEE. This chain's CDR3 is CASSLEASGRGEQYF. The CDR3 bases are TGTGCCAGCAGCTTGGAGGCTAGCGGGAGAGGAGAGCAGTACTTC.

The J gene is TRBJ1-2, the V gene TRBV29-1; perhaps TRBD1 as D (5 bases). V was cut by 3 bases and J by 2 bases, with 13 bases left in between. This CDR3 region has 14 residues. CDR1 and CDR2 (germline): SQVTM, ANQGSEA. CDR3 protein: CSVDGPTVNYGYTF. As DNA, the CDR3 is TGCAGCGTTGACGGCCCGACAGTAAACTATGGCTACACCTTC.

The chain combines TRBV5-4 with TRBJ2-7; TRBD1 aligns across 10 bases. V lost 2 bases and J lost 7; bases outside the gene matches: 6. Germline CDR1 is SGHNT and CDR2 is YYREEE (reference sequence). This CDR3 has 14 amino acids. The CDR3 loop reads CASSLLTGGTEQYF. The CDR3 DNA reads as TGTGCCAGCAGCTTACTGACAGGGGGCACGGAGCAGTACTTC.

The chain joins TRBV9 to TRBJ1-1, with D possibly being TRBD1 (6 bases). Trimming shortened V by 0 bases and J by 4 bases, and 13 bases separated the two germline ends. This CDR3 spans 15 amino acids. The germline V gene encodes CDR1 SGDLS and CDR2 YYNGEE. Written as DNA, the CDR3 is TGTGCCAGCAGCGTAGGTGGGGGCGCGGGCACTGAAGCTTTCTTT. Protein product: CASSVGGGAGTEAFF.

This clone was counted a single time. This chain joins TRBV19 and TRBJ1-5; the D is unclear. Trimming pared 1 base from V and 9 bases from J, leaving 13 bases between. CDR1 is LNHDA and CDR2 is SQIVND in the germline V gene (reference sequence). The CDR3 is 14 residues long. Written as DNA, the CDR3 is TGTGCCAGTAGTATAGTTGGCCGGGTGGGGCCCCAGCATTTT. Translation gives CASSIVGRVGPQHF.